This T cell receptor beta chain was sequenced in a study of T cells in Graves' hyperthyroidism and ophthalmopathy. Study-level results: The model's output predicted ophthalmopathy at a median of about 5.9 months prior to onset.

Graves' hyperthyroidism was deemed stable absent ophthalmopathy progression within 18 months. Approximately 10 ml of fresh peripheral blood supplied the PBMCs. Amplified TCR beta CDR3 regions came from RNA transcripts. First-round RT-PCR targeting the TCR CDR3 was performed with the HTBI primer set. TCRdb re-called the multiplex PCR reads with MiXCR, one entry per CDR3 protein. Among hundreds of thousands of distinct CDR3 sequences listed, about 38% were seen once. Germline CDR1 SQVTM, CDR2 ANQGSEA. CDR3 size: 10 residues. V shed 8 bases, J shed 5 bases, and the junction held 3 bases outside the gene matches. This clonotype was recorded only once. Antigen specificity is unknown.

This chain joins TRBV29-1 and TRBJ2-7, with 7 bases identical to TRBD1. This receptor was obtained from a man younger than 30 with Graves' hyperthyroidism. The sample comprised blood. The CDR3 reads CSSTGNEQYF. DNA of the CDR3: TGCAGCTCGACAGGGAACGAGCAGTACTTC.